One and the same sample provided the 25 T cell receptor beta chains below, sequenced in a study of blood T cell repertoires in COVID-19. Assay: immunoSEQ multiplex PCR; the TCRdb copy retains only in-frame clones and omits some. The sample consists of 250,000 to 350,000 clones, more than 85% of them appearing once. Specimen: peripheral blood. The receptors come from a man aged 30 to 39 with acute or convalescent COVID-19.

The table lists this clone with a count of one. The genes are TRBV6-1 and TRBJ1-4; D is ambiguous. CDR1 is MNHNS, CDR2 SASEGT, per germline. CDR3 length equals 14 residues. V lost 2 bases, J lost 3 bases, and 7 bases lay in between. For the CDR3, the DNA is TGTGCCAGCAGTGAATGGGCAGCTAATGAAAAACTGTTTTTT. As protein: CASSEWAANEKLFF.

In its sample, this clone was seen once. This chain connects TRBV10-2 to TRBJ1-1; possible D gene TRBD1, 6 bases. Trimming removed 6 bases from V and 6 bases from J, with 11 bases in between. Germline V CDR1 and CDR2: WSHSY, SAAADI. The CDR3 loop spans 12 amino acids. The CDR3 sequence: CASSLRTAEAFF. CDR3 sequence (DNA): TGCGCCAGCAGCCTAAGGACAGCTGAAGCTTTCTTT.

The J gene is TRBJ1-2, the V gene TRBV4-2; perhaps TRBD1 as D (5 bases). The germline V gene has CDR1 LGHNA and CDR2 YNFKEQ. CDR3 length: 16 amino acids. Trimming cost V 0 bases and J 8 bases, with 19 bases left between them. As DNA, the CDR3 is TGTGCCAGCAGCCAAGATCTCGGCAGGGAGGCTATGGGCTACACCTTC. Amino acids: CASSQDLGREAMGYTF.

This clone was observed a handful of times. The chain uses TRBV15 and TRBJ1-2; D call uncertain. CDR3 size: 13 residues. Trimming shortened V by 0 bases and J by 2 bases, and 4 bases separated the two germline ends. Germline V gene lookup returns CDR1 LNHNV and CDR2 YYDKDF (reference sequence). The CDR3, as DNA: TGTGCCACCAGCAGAGACCAGAACTATGGCTACACCTTC. Translated: CATSRDQNYGYTF.

The V and J genes are TRBV5-1 and TRBJ2-5; the match to TRBD2 covers 11 bases. CDR1 SGHRS and CDR2 YFSETQ come from the germline V gene. Germline trimming cut 7 bases from V and 2 bases from J; bases unmatched to any gene: 4. This CDR3 has 14 residues. CDR3 in amino acids: CASRLAGGQETQYF. CDR3 in DNA: TGCGCCAGCCGGCTAGCGGGGGGACAAGAGACCCAGTACTTC.

This sequence joins TRBV19 and TRBJ2-5; possible D gene TRBD1, 6 bases. Trimming removed 4 bases from V and 3 bases from J, with 18 bases in between. The CDR3 has 16 amino acids. Germline values: CDR1 LNHDA, CDR2 SQIVND (reference sequence). Here the CDR3 reads CASSTLTQGIEETQYF. The CDR3 DNA reads TGTGCCAGTAGTACGCTGACTCAGGGGATAGAAGAGACCCAGTACTTC.

This chain joins TRBV5-3 and TRBJ1-5; D call uncertain. TRBV5-3 is assigned to the ORF class and has an uncertain function. The CDR3 runs to 14 residues. The CDR3 protein is CASKVGYSNQPQHF. DNA of the CDR3: TGTGCGTCTAAAGTGGGCTATAGCAATCAGCCCCAGCATTTT.

This clone was found a few times. Other DNA variants within this sample encode the same CDR3. The V call is TRBV18, the J call TRBJ1-3; D gene ambiguous. The CDR3 runs to 14 residues. V gave up 3 bases and J gave up 0 bases, with 6 bases separating them. Germline V CDR1 and CDR2: KGHSH, LQKENI. CDR3: CASSPDSSGNTIYF. In DNA form, the CDR3 reads TGTGCCAGCTCACCCGATAGCTCTGGAAACACCATATATTTT.

The chain carries TRBV15 and TRBJ1-1; 10 bases line up with TRBD1. The CDR3 has 14 residues. CDR1 and CDR2 from the germline V gene are LNHNV and YYDKDF (reference sequence). V was clipped by 8 bases and J by 10 bases; unmatched bases: 13. Written as DNA, the CDR3 is TGTGCCACCCAAACCGGGACAGGGGAGTTAGGAGCTTTCTTT. Residues: CATQTGTGELGAFF.

This chain links TRBV6-2 or TRBV6-3 with TRBJ2-1; D is ambiguous. The V end was cut by 2 bases, the J end by 6 bases, with 11 bases between. Germline CDR1 MNHEY, CDR2 SVGEGT. The CDR3 sequence is 14 residues long. CDR3 protein: CASSYNSFPNEQFF. The CDR3 region has the DNA TGTGCCAGCAGTTACAATAGTTTTCCCAATGAGCAGTTCTTC.

The chain recombines TRBV29-1 with TRBJ1-2; D call uncertain. This CDR3 region has 14 residues. The germline gives CDR1 SQVTM, CDR2 ANQGSEA. The V end was cut by 1 base, the J end by 4 bases, with 13 bases between. CDR3 protein: CSVEVGQVSYGYTF. CDR3 coding DNA: TGCAGCGTTGAAGTCGGTCAGGTCAGCTATGGCTACACCTTC.

The genes are TRBV28 and TRBJ1-6; TRBD1 might be the D (5 bases). Per germline, CDR1 MDHEN and CDR2 SYDVKM. The CDR3 spans 14 residues. Trimming cost V 6 bases and J 9 bases, with 15 bases left between them. CDR3 amino acids: CASSFRTPRSPLHF. For the CDR3, the DNA is TGTGCCAGCAGCTTTCGGACACCTCGTTCACCCCTCCACTTT. The full variable domain, rest sourced from reference TRBV28 and TRBJ1-6, is DVKVTQSSRYLVKRTGEKVFLECVQDMDHENMFWYRQDPGLGLRLIYFSYDVKMKEKGDIPEGYSVSREKKERFSLILESASTNQTSMYLCASSFRTPRSPLHFGNGTRLTVT.

The chain couples TRBV6-5 to TRBJ1-1; D is unclear. The germline gives CDR1 MNHEY, CDR2 SVGAGI. The V end lost 0 bases, the J end lost 1 base, and 12 bases lay between the germline ends. The CDR3 is 16 amino acids. The CDR3 DNA follows: TGTGCCAGCAGTTACTCGATCTTCCAGTGGAACACTGAAGCTTTCTTT. It translates to CASSYSIFQWNTEAFF.

This sequence joins TRBV27 and TRBJ2-7; 10 bases are shared with TRBD1. Trimming at V came to 4 bases and at J to 6 bases, leaving 3 bases not matched to a gene. CDR1 and CDR2 from the germline V gene are MNHEY and SMNVEV (reference sequence). The CDR3 is made up of 13 amino acids. The CDR3 spells CASSWTGGGEQYF. The DNA for the CDR3 is TGTGCCAGCAGTTGGACAGGGGGTGGCGAGCAGTACTTC.

This clone has only one observation. The chain couples TRBV7-2 to TRBJ1-2, with TRBD1 matching over 7 bases. CDR3 size: 13 residues. With 5 bases clipped from V and 4 bases from J, the junction kept 4 bases outside the gene matches. Per germline, CDR1 SGHTA and CDR2 FQGNSA. As DNA, the CDR3 is TGTGCCAGCAGCCGGGACAGCTTCTATGGCTACACCTTC. It translates to CASSRDSFYGYTF.

The chain uses TRBV11-2 and TRBJ2-6, with 7 bases identical to TRBD1. The V segment lost 4 bases and the J segment 10 bases; nucleotides outside the gene matches: 10. CDR3 length: 15 amino acids. Germline V gene sequence: CDR1 SGHAT, CDR2 FQNNGV. CDR3 residues: CASSSNRGKGNVLTF. DNA of the CDR3: TGTGCCAGCAGCTCTAACAGGGGAAAGGGAAACGTCCTGACTTTC.

The rearrangement links TRBV24-1 to TRBJ1-5, with D possibly TRBD1 on 6 matching bases. Germline V gene sequence: CDR1 KGHDR, CDR2 SFDVKD. The V gene lost 7 bases and the J gene lost 2 bases, with 8 bases spanning the gap. The CDR3 loop spans 13 amino acids. CDR3 protein: CATSRGGNQPQHF. In nucleotides, the CDR3 is TGTGCCACCAGCAGGGGTGGCAATCAGCCCCAGCATTTT.

The genes are TRBV10-2 and TRBJ2-1; no firm D call. The CDR3 runs 13 residues. Per the germline V gene, CDR1 is WSHSY and CDR2 is SAAADI. With 5 bases removed from V and 4 bases from J, the gap between germline ends came to 9 bases. In nucleotides, the CDR3 is TGCGCCAGCAGTCGACTGGAGTACAATGAGCAGTTCTTC. Protein: CASSRLEYNEQFF.

The CDR3 coding sequence is TGTGCCAGTAGTGCCAGGGGATTAAATGAGCAGTTCTTC. Translated: CASSARGLNEQFF. The chain carries TRBV19 and TRBJ2-1, with D perhaps TRBD1 (6 bases). The CDR3 runs to 13 residues. In germline, CDR1 is LNHDA, CDR2 SQIVND (reference sequence). The ends were cut back, 5 bases at V and 7 bases at J, with 12 bases in the middle.

The chain has TRBV19 and TRBJ1-1, with D tentatively TRBD1 (6 bases). Per germline, CDR1 LNHDA and CDR2 SQIVND (reference sequence). Trimming took off 5 bases at V and 4 bases at J, with 17 bases between the two ends. CDR3 length: 15 amino acids. DNA for the CDR3: TGTGCCAGTAGTCCTCGCTCAGGGGAATTCACTGAAGCTTTCTTT. Translated: CASSPRSGEFTEAFF. Using reference TRBV19 and TRBJ1-1 for the parts outside the CDR3, the full variable domain is DGGITQSPKYLFRKEGQNVTLSCEQNLNHDAMYWYRQDPGQGLRLIYYSQIVNDFQKGDIAEGYSVSREKKESFPLTVTSAQKNPTAFYLCASSPRSGEFTEAFFGQGTRLTVV.

The J gene is TRBJ1-1, the V gene TRBV7-3; the D gene is possibly TRBD1 (6 bases). The CDR3 spans 15 residues. Germline-derived CDR1 and CDR2 are SGHTA and FQGTGA. The ends were cut back, 5 bases at V and 5 bases at J, with 18 bases in the middle. The CDR3 coding sequence is TGTGCCAGCAGCCGCAGCGGGGGCTCAGGGACTGAAGCTTTCTTT. This codes for CASSRSGGSGTEAFF.

The genes are TRBV10-3 and TRBJ2-3; 12 bases align to TRBD2. This CDR3 comprises 15 residues. Germline values: CDR1 ENHRY, CDR2 SYGVKD. The J segment lost 0 bases and the V segment lost 10 bases, leaving 5 bases of the junction unmatched. CDR3 coding DNA: TGTGCCACCAAACTAGCGGGAGGCAGCACAGATACGCAGTATTTT. It specifies CATKLAGGSTDTQYF.

The chain recombines TRBV4-1 with TRBJ2-7; D is perhaps TRBD2 (5 bases). V gave up 3 bases and J gave up 0 bases, with 18 bases separating them. The CDR3 contains 17 residues. CDR1 and CDR2 (germline): MGHRA, YSYEKL. The CDR3 nucleotides are TGCGCCAGCAGCCAGTACAAAGGGTGGGGAGACTCCTACGAGCAGTACTTC. Translated, it gives CASSQYKGWGDSYEQYF.

The gene calls are TRBV5-4 and TRBJ1-3, with D possibly matching TRBD1 (5 bases). V gave up 3 bases and J gave up 4 bases, with 14 bases separating them. The germline V gene has CDR1 SGHNT and CDR2 YYREEE (reference sequence). The CDR3 length is 15 residues. The CDR3 nucleotides are TGTGCCAGCAGCTACAGGCACTCCCGCGGAAACACCATATATTTT. Translated, it gives CASSYRHSRGNTIYF.

This chain joins TRBV28 and TRBJ1-1; 8 bases are shared with TRBD1. The length of the CDR3 is 15 residues. The V and J ends lost 4 bases and 5 bases, in that order; junction bases with no gene match: 9. CDR1 and CDR2 from the germline V gene are MDHEN and SYDVKM. In DNA form, the CDR3 reads TGTGCCAGCAGTTCACCAGGGGGCGGTGTAACTGAAGCTTTCTTT. This gives the protein CASSSPGGGVTEAFF.